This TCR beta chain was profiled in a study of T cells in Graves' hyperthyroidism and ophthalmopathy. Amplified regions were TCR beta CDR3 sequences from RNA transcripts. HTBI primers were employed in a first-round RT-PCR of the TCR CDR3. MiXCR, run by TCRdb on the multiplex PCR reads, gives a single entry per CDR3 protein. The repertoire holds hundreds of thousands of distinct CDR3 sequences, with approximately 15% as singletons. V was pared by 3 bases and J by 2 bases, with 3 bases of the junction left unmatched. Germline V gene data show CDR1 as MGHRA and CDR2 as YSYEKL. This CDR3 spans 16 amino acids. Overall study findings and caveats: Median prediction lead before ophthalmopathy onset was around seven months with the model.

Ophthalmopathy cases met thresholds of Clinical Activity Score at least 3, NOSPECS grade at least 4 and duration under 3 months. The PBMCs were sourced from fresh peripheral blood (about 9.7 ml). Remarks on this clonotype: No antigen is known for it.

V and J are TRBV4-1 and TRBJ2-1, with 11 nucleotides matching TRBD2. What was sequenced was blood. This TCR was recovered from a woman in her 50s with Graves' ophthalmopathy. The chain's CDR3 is CASSQQLAGAYNEQFF. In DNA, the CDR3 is TGCGCCAGCAGCCAGCAACTAGCGGGAGCCTACAATGAGCAGTTCTTC.